What follows are 23 T cell receptor beta chains derived from one specimen sequenced in a study of radiotherapy plus CTLA-4 blockade in lung cancer. Assay: immunoSEQ multiplex PCR; the TCRdb copy retains only in-frame clones and omits some. Of about 28,000 clones in the sample, roughly three quarters were seen once. The sample was peripheral blood, taken from a patient treated with radiotherapy plus ipilimumab. The receptors were sampled from a human donor with non-small cell lung cancer that progressed on radiotherapy plus ipilimumab.

The CDR3 nucleotides are TGCGCCAGCAGCTTGGCGACAGGTAACTACGAGCAGTACTTC. Amino acid sequence: CASSLATGNYEQYF. J is TRBJ2-7 and V is TRBV5-1; weak D call: TRBD1 (6 bases). V was clipped by 0 bases and J by 3 bases, with 10 bases between them. CDR3 length: 14 amino acids. Germline CDR1 is SGHRS and CDR2 is YFSETQ.

This clone was seen a few times. The chain joins TRBV5-4 to TRBJ2-7; D not certain. V shed 0 bases and J shed 5 bases, with 9 bases lying between them. The CDR3 is made up of 13 amino acids. In germline, CDR1 is SGHNT, CDR2 YYREEE (reference sequence). CDR3 nucleotides: TGTGCCAGCAGCTTGGGGACGGGCCACGAGCAGTACTTC. It yields the protein CASSLGTGHEQYF.

CDR3 nucleotides: TGTGCCAGCAGTTACCGGGGTCTAGGTGTCGCCGAGCAGTACTTC. As protein: CASSYRGLGVAEQYF. The rearrangement uses TRBV6-5 and TRBJ2-7, with D possibly TRBD2 on 5 matching bases. The germline V and J ends were trimmed by 2 bases and 6 bases, with 17 bases remaining between them. The germline gives CDR1 MNHEY, CDR2 SVGAGI. The CDR3 contains 15 residues.

The table lists this clone with a few counts. The genes are TRBV5-1 and TRBJ1-4; 9 bases map to TRBD1. Per germline, CDR1 SGHRS and CDR2 YFSETQ. The CDR3 extends over 15 amino acids. V shed 0 bases and J 8 bases; nucleotides not matched to a gene: 5. The CDR3 spells CASSLEGTGIEKLFF. DNA for the CDR3: TGCGCCAGCAGCTTGGAGGGGACAGGGATAGAAAAACTGTTTTTT.

The rearrangement uses TRBV2 and TRBJ1-1, with D tentatively TRBD1 (5 bases). CDR3 length: 12 amino acids. Trimming took off 3 bases at V and 10 bases at J, with 12 bases between the two ends. Germline V lookup: CDR1 SNHLY, CDR2 FYNNEI. The CDR3 DNA sequence: TGTGCCAGCAGTGAGAGGGCAACAGGAGCTTTCTTT. This encodes CASSERATGAFF.

This clone was picked up one time. V and J are TRBV7-9 and TRBJ1-5, with TRBD1 identical over 7 bases. V lost 4 bases and J lost 4; bases outside the gene matches: 1. Germline lookup yields CDR1 SEHNR and CDR2 FQNEAQ (reference sequence). The CDR3 is 13 amino acids. The CDR3 spells CASSSDRNQPQHF. Written as DNA, the CDR3 is TGTGCCAGCAGCTCGGACAGGAATCAGCCCCAGCATTTT.

The chain is built from TRBV4-1 and TRBJ2-7; D is undetermined. The CDR3 is made up of 15 amino acids. The V end lost 0 bases, the J end lost 4 bases, and 13 bases lay between the germline ends. Germline V gene sequence: CDR1 MGHRA, CDR2 YSYEKL. The CDR3 DNA reads TGCGCCAGCAGCCAAGACTGGGGTTGGAGTTACGAGCAGTACTTC. Its translation is CASSQDWGWSYEQYF.

In this sample, this clone turned up once. The V call is TRBV5-4, the J call TRBJ2-7; a possible D gene is TRBD2 (5 bases). Germline CDR1 is SGHNT and CDR2 is YYREEE (reference sequence). Trimming stripped 3 bases from V and 2 bases from J, with 15 bases between. The CDR3 has 15 residues. DNA of the CDR3: TGTGCCAGCAGCTCCCCCGAGGGAGCAACCTACGAGCAGTACTTC. This codes for CASSSPEGATYEQYF.

V is TRBV29-1 and J is TRBJ1-1; possibly TRBD1 for D (6 bases). Per the germline V gene, CDR1 is SQVTM and CDR2 is ANQGSEA. V was clipped by 1 base and J by 6 bases, with 12 bases between them. The CDR3 spans 13 residues. This CDR3 is CSVEAGRGAEAFF. CDR3 in DNA: TGCAGCGTTGAAGCGGGGAGGGGGGCTGAAGCTTTCTTT.

V usage is TRBV29-1 and J usage is TRBJ2-1, with 7 bases matching TRBD1. Germline V CDR1 and CDR2: SQVTM, ANQGSEA. The CDR3 extends over 14 amino acids. V dropped 6 bases and J dropped 4; count of bases not matched to a gene: 9. CDR3 sequence: CSVSTGTAYNEQFF. The CDR3 DNA sequence: TGCAGCGTGAGTACCGGGACAGCGTACAATGAGCAGTTCTTC.

In its sample, this clone was seen once. Because the CDR3's place on the DNA is in doubt, the DNA is left out and the CDR3 is given as listed by TCRdb. V and J are TRBV21-1 and TRBJ2-7; TRBD2, the D gene given by the table, was not confirmed from the DNA. TRBV21-1 is shown as a pseudogene. The CDR3 spans 18 residues, counting both ends. The CDR3 spells CASSKARVVAGGIGEQYF.

A few counts support this clone. The rearrangement uses TRBV4-3 and TRBJ2-7; possible D gene TRBD2, 7 bases. V dropped 0 bases and J dropped 2 bases, with 14 bases sitting between them. Per the germline V gene, CDR1 is LGHNA and CDR2 is YSLEER. This CDR3 spans 16 amino acids. CDR3 bases: TGCGCCAGCAGCCAAGATCGGGGGGCAGGAACCTACGAGCAGTACTTC. Translating it yields CASSQDRGAGTYEQYF.

The V gene is TRBV5-6, the J gene TRBJ2-7; D is unclear. From germline, CDR1 is SGHDT and CDR2 YYEEEE. The CDR3 extends over 15 amino acids. The germline V and J ends were trimmed by 0 bases and 1 base, with 11 bases remaining between them. The CDR3 loop is CASSLGVTLSYEQYF. The CDR3 DNA reads as TGTGCCAGCAGCTTGGGCGTGACACTTTCCTACGAGCAGTACTTC.

The chain is built from TRBV9 and TRBJ2-6; D uncertain. This CDR3 spans 15 amino acids. Germline loops: CDR1 SGDLS, CDR2 YYNGEE. V was shortened by 7 bases and J by 1 base, with 12 bases between the two germline ends. For the CDR3, the DNA is TGTGCCAGCCAACGACAAGTATCTGGGGCCAACGTCCTGACTTTC. Protein product: CASQRQVSGANVLTF.

The chain employs TRBV7-3 and TRBJ2-1, with 8 bases matching TRBD2. V lost 4 bases, J lost 4 bases, and 6 bases stayed unmatched. The CDR3 loop spans 15 amino acids. CDR1 and CDR2 from the germline V gene are SGHTA and FQGTGA. The CDR3 protein is CASSWDSGVYNEQFF. The CDR3 region has the DNA TGTGCCAGCAGCTGGGATAGCGGGGTGTACAATGAGCAGTTCTTC.

V usage is TRBV11-2 and J usage is TRBJ2-1; D is unclear. CDR3 size: 12 residues. The V end lost 4 bases, the J end lost 11 bases, and 12 bases lay between the germline ends. Germline V gene lookup returns CDR1 SGHAT and CDR2 FQNNGV. The CDR3 spells CASSSTDRQQFF. In DNA, the CDR3 is TGTGCCAGCAGCTCGACGGACCGGCAGCAGTTCTTC.

The rearrangement joins TRBV9 to TRBJ2-7; 13 bases map to TRBD2. This CDR3 is 15 amino acids long. Germline lookup yields CDR1 SGDLS and CDR2 YYNGEE. Losses at the gene ends were 0 bases for V and 4 bases for J; bases not matched to a gene: 1. The CDR3 region has the DNA TGTGCCAGCAGCGTAGCGGGACTAGCGGGATACGAGCAGTACTTC. Translated: CASSVAGLAGYEQYF.

The V call is TRBV18, the J call TRBJ1-1; D gene ambiguous. CDR1 KGHSH and CDR2 LQKENI come from the germline V gene. There are 13 residues in the CDR3. The V end was cut by 2 bases, the J end by 3 bases, with 7 bases between. CDR3 nucleotide sequence: TGTGCCAGCTCACCAGCGCCGTACACTGAAGCTTTCTTT. This encodes CASSPAPYTEAFF.

This clone was seen more than once but under ten times. V usage is TRBV9 and J usage is TRBJ2-7; 9 bases map to TRBD1. This CDR3 is 14 amino acids long. V shed 4 bases and J 5 bases; nucleotides not matched to a gene: 7. Germline values: CDR1 SGDLS, CDR2 YYNGEE. The CDR3 sequence is CASSMDRGGDEQYF. The CDR3 nucleotides read TGTGCCAGCAGCATGGACAGGGGAGGAGACGAGCAGTACTTC.

As concerns this clone: An end of the junction does not agree with germline; a read error may underlie this. V and J are TRBV7-7 and TRBJ2-3, with 8 positions matching TRBD1. The CDR3 spans 15 residues. Germline CDR1 SSHAT, CDR2 FNYEAQ (reference sequence). The CDR3 coding sequence is TGTGCTAGCAGCTTGGGGACAGGAAACACAGATACGCAGTATTTT. Translating gives CASSLGTGNTDTQYF.

The chain joins TRBV28 to TRBJ2-5; 10 positions agree with TRBD2. The DNA end is more similar to TRBJ2-7, so the J call may be wrong. This CDR3 contains 15 residues. In germline, CDR1 is MDHEN, CDR2 SYDVKM. The CDR3, as DNA: TGTGCCAGCAGTGTGACTAGCGGGCTTTCCTACGAGCAGTACTTC. It is translated as CASSVTSGLSYEQYF.

CDR3 residues: CASSLFSTDTQYF. CDR3 sequence (DNA): TGTGCCAGCAGTTTATTTAGCACAGATACGCAGTATTTT. The rearrangement uses TRBV27 and TRBJ2-3; D is ambiguous. The CDR3 contains 13 residues. The V gene lost 1 base and the J gene lost 0 bases, with 2 bases spanning the gap. CDR1 and CDR2 from the germline V gene are MNHEY and SMNVEV (reference sequence).

A single count supports this clone. J is TRBJ1-5 and V is TRBV5-5; D not certain. CDR3 size: 16 residues. V was cut by 0 bases and J by 0 bases, with 10 bases left in between. CDR1 and CDR2 from the germline V gene are SGHKS and YYEKEE (reference sequence). CDR3 bases: TGTGCCAGCAGCTTGGATGTGGGTCATAGCAATCAGCCCCAGCATTTT. Translation gives CASSLDVGHSNQPQHF.